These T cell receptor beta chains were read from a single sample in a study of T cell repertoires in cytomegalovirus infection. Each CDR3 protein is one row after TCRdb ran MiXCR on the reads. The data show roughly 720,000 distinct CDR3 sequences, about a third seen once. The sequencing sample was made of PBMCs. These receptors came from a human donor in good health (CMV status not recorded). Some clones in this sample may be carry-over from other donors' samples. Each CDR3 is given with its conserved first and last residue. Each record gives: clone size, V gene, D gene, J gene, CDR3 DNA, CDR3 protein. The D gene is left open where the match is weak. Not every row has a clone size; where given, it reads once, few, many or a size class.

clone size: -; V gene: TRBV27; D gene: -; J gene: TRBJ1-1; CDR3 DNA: TGTGCCAGCATTTTAAAGGTGCGAAGAGGGTTAGTCTTGAACACTGAAGCTTTCTTT; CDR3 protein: CASILKVRRGLVLNTEAFF
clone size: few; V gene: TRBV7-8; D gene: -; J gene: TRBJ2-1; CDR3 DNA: TGTGCCAGCTTGGCGTGGGATGAGCAGTTCTTC; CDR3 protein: CASLAWDEQFF
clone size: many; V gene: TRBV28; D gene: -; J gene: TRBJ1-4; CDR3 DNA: TGTGCCAGCAGTTTTACACATCTTGCAACTAATGAAAAACTGTTTTTT; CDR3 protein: CASSFTHLATNEKLFF
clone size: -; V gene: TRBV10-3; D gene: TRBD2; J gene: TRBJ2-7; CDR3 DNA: TGTGCCATCAGTGAGTCTGGCCCTATTGCTAGCGGCAACGAGCAGTACTTC; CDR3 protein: CAISESGPIASGNEQYF
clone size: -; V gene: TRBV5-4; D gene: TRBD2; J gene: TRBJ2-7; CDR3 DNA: TGTGCCAGCAGCTTGAGGACGACTAGCGGGAAGAACTACGAGCAGTACTTC; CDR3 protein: CASSLRTTSGKNYEQYF
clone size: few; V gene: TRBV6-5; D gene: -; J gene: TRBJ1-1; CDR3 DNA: TGTGCCAGCAGTTACTCGGTGATTTTGAACACTGAAGCTTTCTTT; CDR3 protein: CASSYSVILNTEAFF
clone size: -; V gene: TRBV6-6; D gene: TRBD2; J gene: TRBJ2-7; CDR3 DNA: TGTGCCAGCAGTTTAGCGGGCGTGGCCGAGCAGTACTTC; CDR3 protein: CASSLAGVAEQYF
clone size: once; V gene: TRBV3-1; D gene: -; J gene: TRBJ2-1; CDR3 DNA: TGTGCCAGCAGCCACTTGTCCGTGGGGTATAATGAGCAGTTCTTC; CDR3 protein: CASSHLSVGYNEQFF
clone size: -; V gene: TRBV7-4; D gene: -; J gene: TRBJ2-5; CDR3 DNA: TGTGCCAGCAGTCAGAGGGGGGGTTCAAAGACCCAGTACTTC; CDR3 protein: CASSQRGGSKTQYF
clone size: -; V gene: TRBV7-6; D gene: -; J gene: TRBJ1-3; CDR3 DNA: TGTGCCAGCAGCTTGGGGGGGGTTAGACCCGGAAACACCATATATTTT; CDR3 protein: CASSLGGVRPGNTIYF
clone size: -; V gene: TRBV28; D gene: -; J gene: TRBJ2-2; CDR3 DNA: TGTGCCAGCAGGGCCACGAACACCGGGGAGCTGTTTTTT; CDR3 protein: CASRATNTGELFF
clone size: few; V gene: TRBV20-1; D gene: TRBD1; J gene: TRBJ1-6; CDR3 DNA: TGCAGTGCTAGAGCGAACAGGGGGGATTCACCCCTCCACTTT; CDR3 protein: CSARANRGDSPLHF
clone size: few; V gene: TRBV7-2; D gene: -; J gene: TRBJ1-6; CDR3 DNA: TGTGCCAGCAGCTTAAGAACGGGGTCGGATAATTCACCCCTCCACTTT; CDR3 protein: CASSLRTGSDNSPLHF
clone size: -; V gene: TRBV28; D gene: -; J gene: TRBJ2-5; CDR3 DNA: TGTGCCAGCAGCTCCTCTCCCCGGCAAGAGACCCAGTACTTC; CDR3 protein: CASSSSPRQETQYF